This entry lists 19 T cell receptor beta chains sequenced from one sample in a study of T cell responses to AZD1222 COVID-19 vaccine. Produced via immunoSEQ multiplex PCR; TCRdb's table is partial and in-frame only. Counted here are some 130,000 clones, about nine tenths occurring once; the ten biggest clones make up 6.5% to 8.5%. Source: peripheral blood, taken on day 0 of AZD1222 vaccination. All receptors come from an adult in good health.

This clone was detected once. V gene TRBV3-1 (or the pseudogene TRBV3-2) combines with J gene TRBJ1-2; D gene uncertain. The CDR3 consists of 15 residues. Trimming removed 1 base from V and 9 bases from J, with 18 bases in between. CDR1 and CDR2 (germline): LGHDT, YNNKEL (reference sequence). The CDR3 DNA reads TGTGCCAGCAGCCAAGGTCGCCAGCCGGTTAATAGCTACACCTTC. It translates to CASSQGRQPVNSYTF.

The table lists this clone with many counts. The rearrangement joins TRBV12-1 to TRBJ2-7; the table's TRBD2 call for D was not verified on the DNA. TRBV12-1 is a pseudogene locus. This CDR3 region has 15 residues. CDR3 amino acids: CASSSQRGPTYEQYF. The CDR3 DNA reads TGTGCCAGCAGCTCCCAGCGGGGGCCGACCTACGAGCAGTACTTC.

The chain joins TRBV5-1 to TRBJ2-1, with 8 bases that match TRBD2. This CDR3 comprises 17 residues. The ends lost 0 bases at V and 12 bases at J; junction bases unmatched: 17. The germline gives CDR1 SGHRS, CDR2 YFSETQ. This chain's CDR3 is CASSLDLSAGGLRGQFF. CDR3 coding DNA: TGCGCCAGCAGCTTGGACCTCTCCGCGGGGGGTCTTAGAGGGCAGTTCTTC.

The chain has TRBV7-2 and TRBJ1-5; D remains ambiguous. Germline-derived CDR1 and CDR2 are SGHTA and FQGNSA. This CDR3 comprises 15 residues. V dropped 1 base and J dropped 1 base, with 8 bases sitting between them. CDR3 residues: CASSLGGVSNQPQHF. The CDR3 nucleotides read TGTGCCAGCAGCTTAGGTGGGGTGAGCAATCAGCCCCAGCATTTT.

V usage is TRBV4-1 and J usage is TRBJ1-6; no clear D. The V and J ends lost 2 bases and 0 bases respectively, with 8 bases between them. Looked up from germline, CDR1 is MGHRA and CDR2 is YSYEKL. This CDR3 has 16 residues. CDR3 residues: CASSQNSLSYNSPLHF. DNA for the CDR3: TGCGCCAGCAGCCAAAATTCACTCTCCTATAATTCACCCCTCCACTTT.

The V and J genes are TRBV4-3 and TRBJ2-7; D unclear. V lost 0 bases and J lost 0, with 9 bases in between. Germline V gene data show CDR1 as LGHNA and CDR2 as YSLEER. This CDR3 has 15 amino acids. CDR3 sequence: CASSQDRPSSYEQYF. The CDR3, as DNA: TGCGCCAGCAGCCAAGACAGGCCTAGCTCCTACGAGCAGTACTTC.

J is TRBJ1-2 and V is TRBV3-1 (or the pseudogene TRBV3-2); maybe TRBD1 (5 bases). The ends were cut back, 4 bases at V and 4 bases at J, with 13 bases in the middle. The CDR3 runs to 14 residues. Germline V lookup: CDR1 LGHDT, CDR2 YNNKEL (reference sequence). DNA of the CDR3: TGTGCCAGCAGCCCTTTCCGGGGGACCTATGGCTACACCTTC. This codes for CASSPFRGTYGYTF.

The chain combines TRBV24-1 with TRBJ2-3, with TRBD1 as a possible D gene (6 bases). The CDR3 runs to 14 residues. The germline gives CDR1 KGHDR, CDR2 SFDVKD. V shed 9 bases and J shed 0 bases, with 12 bases lying between them. The CDR3 region has the DNA TGTGCCACCGAAACAGGGCCTAGCACAGATACGCAGTATTTT. This codes for CATETGPSTDTQYF.

The CDR3 DNA sequence: TGCGCCAGCAGCCAACAGACAACCTTCAATCAGCCCCAGCATTTT. Its protein is CASSQQTTFNQPQHF. The rearrangement links TRBV4-1 to TRBJ1-5, with D unresolved. Germline V gives CDR1 MGHRA, CDR2 YSYEKL. Trimming cost V 2 bases and J 3 bases, with 11 bases left between them. There are 15 residues in the CDR3.

V is TRBV7-9 and J is TRBJ2-7; 8 bases are a match to TRBD1. The J segment lost 5 bases and the V segment lost 5 bases, leaving 5 bases of the junction unmatched. This CDR3 contains 13 residues. Looked up from germline, CDR1 is SEHNR and CDR2 is FQNEAQ (reference sequence). Here the CDR3 reads CASSRTGLDEQYF. The CDR3 nucleotides read TGTGCCAGCAGCCGGACAGGGTTGGACGAGCAGTACTTC.

The V and J genes are TRBV13 and TRBJ2-7, with D maybe TRBD1 (6 bases). The V and J ends lost 0 bases and 1 base respectively, with 10 bases between them. CDR1 is PRHDT and CDR2 is FYEKMQ in the germline V gene (reference sequence). The CDR3 has 15 amino acids. The CDR3 loop reads CASSLGGQGSYEQYF. The CDR3 DNA reads TGTGCCAGCAGCTTAGGCGGTCAGGGGTCCTACGAGCAGTACTTC.

This clone was counted a single time. The V and J genes are TRBV4-2 and TRBJ2-2; D gene ambiguous. CDR1 is LGHNA and CDR2 is YNFKEQ in the germline V gene. The V and J ends lost 2 bases and 4 bases respectively, with 11 bases between them. The CDR3 sequence is 15 residues long. CDR3 amino acids: CASSQPSFGTGELFF. CDR3 bases: TGTGCCAGCAGCCAACCTAGTTTCGGCACCGGGGAGCTGTTTTTT.

This clone was recorded only once. The chain is built from TRBV6-4 and TRBJ2-2, with TRBD2 matching over 8 bases. The CDR3 loop spans 16 amino acids. V lost 0 bases and J lost 3; bases outside the gene matches: 3. Germline-derived CDR1 and CDR2 are MRHNA and SNTAGT. The CDR3 sequence: CASSDSPGGDTGELFF. CDR3 nucleotides: TGTGCCAGCAGTGACTCTCCGGGAGGGGACACCGGGGAGCTGTTTTTT.

The rearrangement uses TRBV11-2 and TRBJ1-6; TRBD1 might be the D (6 bases). CDR1 is SGHAT and CDR2 is FQNNGV in the germline V gene. V was trimmed by 3 bases and J by 13 bases, leaving 16 bases between them. CDR3 length equals 14 residues. CDR3 sequence: CASSFSQGLAPLHF. The CDR3 DNA reads TGTGCCAGCAGCTTTTCCCAGGGGCTCGCCCCCCTCCACTTT.

A single count supports this clone. The J gene is TRBJ1-2, the V gene TRBV6-5; unclear D gene. CDR1 is MNHEY and CDR2 is SVGAGI in the germline V gene. V was cut by 7 bases and J by 0 bases, with 9 bases left in between. The CDR3 is 13 amino acids. Written as DNA, the CDR3 is TGTGCCAGCACCCCCGCAGCTAACTATGGCTACACCTTC. This gives the protein CASTPAANYGYTF.

V gene TRBV5-4 combines with J gene TRBJ2-1; maybe TRBD1 (6 bases). CDR3 length: 14 residues. Germline assignment: CDR1 SGHNT and CDR2 YYREEE (reference sequence). Trimming cost V 0 bases and J 7 bases, with 11 bases left between them. The CDR3 bases are TGTGCCAGCAGCTTGGTTTTTCAGGGGAATGAGCAGTTCTTC. Protein: CASSLVFQGNEQFF.

This clone was detected only once. The chain recombines TRBV4-2 with TRBJ1-4; D gene ambiguous. CDR3 length equals 14 residues. V gave up 4 bases and J gave up 7 bases, with 13 bases separating them. The germline V gene has CDR1 LGHNA and CDR2 YNFKEQ. The CDR3, as DNA: TGTGCCAGCAGCCTGGGTTTGCCAGGTGAAAAACTGTTTTTT. Translated, it gives CASSLGLPGEKLFF.

V usage is TRBV5-1 and J usage is TRBJ2-7, with D perhaps matching TRBD2 (5 bases). In germline, CDR1 is SGHRS, CDR2 YFSETQ. Trimming cost V 4 bases and J 4 bases, with 15 bases left between them. This CDR3 contains 14 residues. CDR3 DNA sequence: TGCGCCAGCAGCGGCCAGGCAGGAGGATACGAGCAGTACTTC. It codes for CASSGQAGGYEQYF. The full variable domain, rest sourced from reference TRBV5-1 and TRBJ2-7, is KAGVTQTPRYLIKTRGQQVTLSCSPISGHRSVSWYQQTPGQGLQFLFEYFSETQRNKGNFPGRFSGRQFSNSRSEMNVSTLELGDSALYLCASSGQAGGYEQYFGPGTRLTVT.

V usage is TRBV7-9 and J usage is TRBJ1-5; 9 bases line up with TRBD1. CDR1 is SEHNR, CDR2 FQNEAQ, per germline (reference sequence). The J segment lost 5 bases and the V segment lost 5 bases, leaving 10 bases of the junction unmatched. The CDR3 sequence is 16 residues long. The CDR3 is CASSQDRGPWDQPQHF. CDR3 nucleotides: TGTGCCAGCAGCCAGGACAGGGGACCGTGGGATCAGCCCCAGCATTTT.